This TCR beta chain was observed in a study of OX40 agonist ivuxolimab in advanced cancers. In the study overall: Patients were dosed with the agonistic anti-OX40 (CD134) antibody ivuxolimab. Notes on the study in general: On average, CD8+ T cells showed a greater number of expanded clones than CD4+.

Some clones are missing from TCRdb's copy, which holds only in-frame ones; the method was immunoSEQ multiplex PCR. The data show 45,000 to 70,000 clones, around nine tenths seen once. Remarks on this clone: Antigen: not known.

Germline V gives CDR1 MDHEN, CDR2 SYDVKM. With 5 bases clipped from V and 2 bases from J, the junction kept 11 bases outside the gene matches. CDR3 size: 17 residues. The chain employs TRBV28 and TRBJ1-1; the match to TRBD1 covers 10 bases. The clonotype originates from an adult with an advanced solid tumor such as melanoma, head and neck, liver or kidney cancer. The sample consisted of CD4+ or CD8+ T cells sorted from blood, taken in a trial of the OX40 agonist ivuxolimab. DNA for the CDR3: TGTGCCAGCAGTCCTATGGGACAGGGGAGGTTTAACACTGAAGCTTTCTTT. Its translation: CASSPMGQGRFNTEAFF.